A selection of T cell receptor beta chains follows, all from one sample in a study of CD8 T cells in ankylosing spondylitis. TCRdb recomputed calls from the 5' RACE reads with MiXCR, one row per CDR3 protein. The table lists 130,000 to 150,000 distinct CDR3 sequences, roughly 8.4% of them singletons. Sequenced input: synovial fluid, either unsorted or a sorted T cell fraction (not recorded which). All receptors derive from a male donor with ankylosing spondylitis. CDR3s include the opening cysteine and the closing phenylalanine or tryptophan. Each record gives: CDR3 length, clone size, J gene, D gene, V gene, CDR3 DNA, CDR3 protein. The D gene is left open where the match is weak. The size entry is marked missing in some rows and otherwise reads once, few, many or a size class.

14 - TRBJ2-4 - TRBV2 TGTGCCAGCAGTGACGGAAGGGGTGAAGCCACTCAGTACTTC CASSDGRGEATQYF
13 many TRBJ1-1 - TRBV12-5 TGTGCTAGTGGTTCGGGGGTTTACACTGAAGCTTTCTTT CASGSGVYTEAFF
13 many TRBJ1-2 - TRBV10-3 TGTGCCATCAGTGGATTAGGGGAAAACGGCTACACCTTC CAISGLGENGYTF
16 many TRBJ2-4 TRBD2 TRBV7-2 TGTGCCAGCAGCCCAACTAGCGGGGGGGCCAAAAACATTCAGTACTTC CASSPTSGGAKNIQYF
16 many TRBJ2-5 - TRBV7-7 TGTGCTAGCAGCCCAGGCGGGACGCTAATGCAAGAGACCCAGTACTTC CASSPGGTLMQETQYF
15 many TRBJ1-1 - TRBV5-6 TGTGCCAGCAGCCGTCCCGTGGGGCGGAACACTGAAGCTTTCTTT CASSRPVGRNTEAFF
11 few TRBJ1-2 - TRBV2 TGTGCCAGCAGGGTAGACACTGGCTACACCTTC CASRVDTGYTF
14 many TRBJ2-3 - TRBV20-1 TGCAGTGCTAGGGCGGGGGCTACCACAGATACGCAGTATTTT CSARAGATTDTQYF
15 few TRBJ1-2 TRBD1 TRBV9 TGTGCCAGCAATCACCCGGACAGGATCACCTATGGCTACACCTTC CASNHPDRITYGYTF
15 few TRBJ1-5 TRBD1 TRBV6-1 TGTGCCAGCAGCAAGGACAGGGGATTCGATCAGCCCCAGCATTTT CASSKDRGFDQPQHF
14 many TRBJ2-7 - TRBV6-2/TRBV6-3 TGTGCCAGCAGTTACCCGACACACTCCTACGAGCAGTACTTC CASSYPTHSYEQYF
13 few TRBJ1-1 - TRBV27 TGTGCCAGCTGGGGGGGGAGCAGGACTGAAGCTTTCTTT CASWGGSRTEAFF
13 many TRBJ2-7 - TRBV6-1 TGTGCCACCCTCCCGGCGGCACTGGGAGAGCAGTACTTC CATLPAALGEQYF
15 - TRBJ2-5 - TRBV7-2 TGTGCCAGCAGCTTTCAGAAGGGAGTCGGGGAGACCCAGTACTTC CASSFQKGVGETQYF
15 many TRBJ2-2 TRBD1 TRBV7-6 TGTGCCAGCAGCTCGACAGGGGGAGTATTCGGGGAGCTGTTTTTT CASSSTGGVFGELFF
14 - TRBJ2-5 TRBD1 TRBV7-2 TGTGCCAGCAGCACACAGGGGGCCCAAGAGACCCAGTACTTC CASSTQGAQETQYF
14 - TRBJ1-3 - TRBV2 TGTGCCAGCTGCGGGACTATCTCTGGAAACACCATATATTTT CASCGTISGNTIYF
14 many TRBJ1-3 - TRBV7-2 TGTGCCAGCAGCTTAGGCAGGGTCGGAAACACCATATATTTT CASSLGRVGNTIYF
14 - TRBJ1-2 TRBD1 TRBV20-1 TGCAGTGCGTACCGAGACAGGGTAAACTATGGCTACACCTTC CSAYRDRVNYGYTF
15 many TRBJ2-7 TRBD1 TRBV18 TGTGCCAGCTCACCACAGACAGGGGGAGAGGGCGAGCAGTACTTC CASSPQTGGEGEQYF
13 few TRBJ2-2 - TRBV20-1 TGCAGTGCACGGGACTTGAACACCGGGGAGCTGTTTTTT CSARDLNTGELFF
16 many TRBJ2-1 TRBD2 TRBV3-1 TGTGCCAGCAGCCAAGAACTAGCGGGATACTACAATGAGCAGTTCTTC CASSQELAGYYNEQFF
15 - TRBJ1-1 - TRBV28 TGTGCCAGCAGTCCATACTCGGGTACGGACACTGAAGCTTTCTTT CASSPYSGTDTEAFF
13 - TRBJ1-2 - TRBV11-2 TGTGCCAGCAGCTCGGGGCCAGGTTATGGCTACACCTTC CASSSGPGYGYTF
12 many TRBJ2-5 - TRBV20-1 TGCAGTGCTAGGGCACTCGGAGAGACCCAGTACTTC CSARALGETQYF
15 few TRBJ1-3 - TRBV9 TGTGCCAGCAGCGTAGCCCCTTCCTCGGGAAACACCATATATTTT CASSVAPSSGNTIYF
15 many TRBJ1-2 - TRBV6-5 TGTGCCAGCAGTTCGGCCCATATCAGGGTGGGAGGCTACACCTTC CASSSAHIRVGGYTF
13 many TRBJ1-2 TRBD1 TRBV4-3 TGCGCCAGCAGCCATCCGGACAGGAGTGGCTACACCTTC CASSHPDRSGYTF
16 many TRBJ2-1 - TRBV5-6 TGTGCCAGCAGCTTGGGGAGGAGGCCTTGGTACAATGAGCAGTTCTTC CASSLGRRPWYNEQFF
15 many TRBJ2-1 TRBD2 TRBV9 TGTGCCAGCAGCGTAGGACTAGCGGGCTACAATGAGCAGTTCTTC CASSVGLAGYNEQFF
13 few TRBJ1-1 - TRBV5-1 TGCGCCAGCAGCTGGACTGAGGGGACTGAAGCTTTCTTT CASSWTEGTEAFF
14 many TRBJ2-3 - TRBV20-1 TGCAGTGCTAGAGATGGCGGTAGCACAGATACGCAGTATTTT CSARDGGSTDTQYF
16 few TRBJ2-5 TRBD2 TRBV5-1 TGCGCCAGCAGCTTGGCCCTAGCGGGATTCGAAGAGACCCAGTACTTC CASSLALAGFEETQYF
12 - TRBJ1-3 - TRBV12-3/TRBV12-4 TGTGCCAGCAGTCAGTCTGGAAACACCATATATTTT CASSQSGNTIYF
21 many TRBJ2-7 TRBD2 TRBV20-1 TGCAGTGCTACCCCTCTAGCGGGAGAGGTGGAGGGGGTCTACGACCCCTACGAGCAGTACTTC CSATPLAGEVEGVYDPYEQYF
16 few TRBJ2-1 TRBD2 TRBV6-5 TGTGCCAGCAGTTACTCAGGGCTAGCGGGAAACAATGAGCAGTTCTTC CASSYSGLAGNNEQFF
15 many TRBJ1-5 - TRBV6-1 TGTGCCACAAAGACACTTCCGACGAGCAATCAGCCCCAGCATTTT CATKTLPTSNQPQHF
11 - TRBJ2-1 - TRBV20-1 TGCAGTGCTACCCGCGCCCTACAGCAGTTCTTC CSATRALQQFF
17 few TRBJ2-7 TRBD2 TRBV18 TGTGCCAGCTCACAAAACGCCGCTGTCGGCGGGAGCTACGAGCAGTACTTC CASSQNAAVGGSYEQYF
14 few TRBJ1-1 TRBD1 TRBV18 TGTGCCAGCTCACCCCCAGGGGGGAGCACTGAAGCTTTCTTT CASSPPGGSTEAFF
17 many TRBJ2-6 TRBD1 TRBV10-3 TGTGCCATCAGTGAAGGACAGGGGAGCTCTGGGGCCAACGTCCTGACTTTC CAISEGQGSSGANVLTF
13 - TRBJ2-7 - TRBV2 TGTGCCAGCAGTGACCGGGACGCTTACGAGCAGTACTTC CASSDRDAYEQYF
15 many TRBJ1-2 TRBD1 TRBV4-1 TGCGCCAGCAGCCGGAATACCGGGACAGGGAATGGCTACACCTTC CASSRNTGTGNGYTF
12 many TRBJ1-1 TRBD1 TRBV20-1 TGCAGTGCTAGAGAAGGGGGCCGGGGAGCTTTCTTT CSAREGGRGAFF
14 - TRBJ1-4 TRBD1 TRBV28 TGTGCCAGCAGTTCTCCCCGTCGGACAGGGGAACTGTTTTTT CASSSPRRTGELFF
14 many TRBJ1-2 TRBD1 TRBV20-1 TGCAGTGGGGTGGAGGGGGCAGCTAACTATGGCTACACCTTC CSGVEGAANYGYTF
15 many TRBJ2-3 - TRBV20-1 TGCAGTGCCCGTCAGACCGTCAGACCTACAGATACGCAGTATTTT CSARQTVRPTDTQYF
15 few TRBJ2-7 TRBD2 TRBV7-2 TGTGCCAGCAGTCGTCTAGCGGGAGTAGTCTACGAGCAGTACTTC CASSRLAGVVYEQYF
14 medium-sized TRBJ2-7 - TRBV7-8 TGTGCCAGCAGCTTACGGAGCGGGCCTTACGAGCAGTACTTC CASSLRSGPYEQYF
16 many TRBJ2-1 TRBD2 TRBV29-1 TGCAGCGTTGAGGGGAGCGGTCTAGCGGGTGGCAATGAGCAGTTCTTC CSVEGSGLAGGNEQFF